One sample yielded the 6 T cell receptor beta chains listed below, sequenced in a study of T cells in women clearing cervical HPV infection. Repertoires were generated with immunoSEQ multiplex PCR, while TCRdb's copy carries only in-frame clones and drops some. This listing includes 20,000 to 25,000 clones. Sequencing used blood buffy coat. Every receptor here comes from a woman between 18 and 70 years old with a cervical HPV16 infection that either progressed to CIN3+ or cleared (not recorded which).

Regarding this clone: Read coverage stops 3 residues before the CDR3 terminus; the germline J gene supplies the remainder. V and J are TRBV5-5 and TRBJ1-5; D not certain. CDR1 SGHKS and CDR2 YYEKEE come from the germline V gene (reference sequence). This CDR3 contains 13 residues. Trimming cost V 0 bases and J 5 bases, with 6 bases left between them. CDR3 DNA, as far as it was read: TGTGCCAGCAGCTTGGAAACACATCAGCCC. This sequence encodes CASSLETHQP. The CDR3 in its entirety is CASSLETHQPQHF.

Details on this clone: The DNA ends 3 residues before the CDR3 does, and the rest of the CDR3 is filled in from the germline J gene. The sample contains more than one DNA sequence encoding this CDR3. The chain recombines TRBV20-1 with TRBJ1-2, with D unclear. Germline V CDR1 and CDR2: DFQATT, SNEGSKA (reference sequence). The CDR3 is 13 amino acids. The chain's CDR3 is CSAAAVTNYGYTF. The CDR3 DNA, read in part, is TGCAGCGCTGCGGCAGTTACTAACTATGGC.

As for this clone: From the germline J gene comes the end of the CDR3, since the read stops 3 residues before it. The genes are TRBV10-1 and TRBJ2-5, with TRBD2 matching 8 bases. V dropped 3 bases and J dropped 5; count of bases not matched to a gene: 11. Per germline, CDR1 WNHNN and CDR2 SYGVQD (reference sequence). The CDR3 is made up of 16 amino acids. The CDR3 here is CASSEWPGLVGETQYF. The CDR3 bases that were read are TGCGCCAGCAGTGAATGGCCGGGACTAGTGGGGGAGACC.

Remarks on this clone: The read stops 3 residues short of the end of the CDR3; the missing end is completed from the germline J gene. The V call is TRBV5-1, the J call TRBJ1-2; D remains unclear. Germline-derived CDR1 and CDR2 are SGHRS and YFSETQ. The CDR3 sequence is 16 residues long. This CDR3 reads CASSLVKLAGTDTYTF. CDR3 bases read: TGCGCCAGCAGCTTGGTAAAACTAGCGGGAACAGATACC.

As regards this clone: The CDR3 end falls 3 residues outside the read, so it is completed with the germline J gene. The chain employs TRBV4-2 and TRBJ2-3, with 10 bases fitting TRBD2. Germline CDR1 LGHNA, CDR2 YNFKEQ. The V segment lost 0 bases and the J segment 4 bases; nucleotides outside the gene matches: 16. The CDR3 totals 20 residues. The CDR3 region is CASSQEKLAGGRIGADTQYF. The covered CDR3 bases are TGTGCCAGCAGCCAAGAAAAATTAGCGGGAGGACGAATAGGCGCAGATACG.

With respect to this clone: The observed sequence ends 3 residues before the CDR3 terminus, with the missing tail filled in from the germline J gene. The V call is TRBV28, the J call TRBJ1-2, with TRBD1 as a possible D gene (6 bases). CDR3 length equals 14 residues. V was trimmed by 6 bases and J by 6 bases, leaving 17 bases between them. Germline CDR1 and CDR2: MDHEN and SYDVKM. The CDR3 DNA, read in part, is TGTGCCAGCAGCAATACCCCGGGGGGCCATGGC. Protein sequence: CASSNTPGGHG. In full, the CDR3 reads CASSNTPGGHGYTF.